This TCR beta chain came from a study of T cells after yellow fever vaccination. Regarding the study as a whole: The sorted memory subsets sampled on day 0 contained almost no detectable vaccine-responding clonotypes.

TCRdb processed the 5' RACE reads anew with MiXCR; each CDR3 protein has one entry. The table shows about 50,000 distinct CDR3 sequences, with about 5.6% occurring only once. V was clipped by 4 bases and J by 14 bases; unmatched bases: 10. The CDR3 runs 15 residues. The V gene's germline CDR1 is SGHTA and CDR2 FQGNSA. This rearrangement joins TRBV7-2 to TRBJ2-1; 14 nucleotides match TRBD2. The source of this sequence is a man aged 18 to 29 who received the YFV17D yellow fever vaccine. The sequences come from PBMCs, either bulk or a sorted T-cell subset (CD4+, CD8+, memory, or dextramer-sorted; not recorded which), collected on the day of the yellow fever booster vaccination. The CDR3 region has the DNA TGTGCCAGCAGCTCGGGACTAGCGGGGGCCCATAGGGAGTTCTTC. It is translated as CASSSGLAGAHREFF.